The 15 T cell receptor beta chains below were found in one sample sequenced in a study of T cell responses to AZD1222 COVID-19 vaccine. Assay: immunoSEQ multiplex PCR; the TCRdb copy retains only in-frame clones and omits some. Here the sample spans tens of thousands of clones, 90% being singletons. Here the sequenced sample was peripheral blood, taken 28 days after the second AZD1222 dose. Receptors were obtained from an adult who received the AZD1222 COVID-19 vaccine.

The chain uses TRBV29-1 and TRBJ1-2, with D perhaps TRBD1 (6 bases). Germline CDR1 and CDR2: SQVTM and ANQGSEA. With 6 bases removed from V and 5 bases from J, the gap between germline ends came to 16 bases. The CDR3 is made up of 13 amino acids. This chain's CDR3 is CSVTVTGHYGYTF. For the CDR3, the DNA is TGCAGCGTGACCGTGACAGGACATTATGGCTACACCTTC.

The chain uses TRBV28 and TRBJ1-2; D call uncertain. Germline CDR1 is MDHEN and CDR2 is SYDVKM. There are 13 residues in the CDR3. V lost 2 bases and J lost 4, with 8 bases in between. The CDR3 bases are TGTGCCAGCAGTTTAGCCGGGATCTATGGCTACACCTTC. It is translated as CASSLAGIYGYTF.

The chain links TRBV7-9 to TRBJ1-4, with 8 bases lining up with TRBD1. J gave up 7 bases and V 4 bases, and 8 bases lay outside the gene matches. This CDR3 contains 15 residues. Per the germline V gene, CDR1 is SEHNR and CDR2 is FQNEAQ (reference sequence). In DNA form, the CDR3 reads TGTGCCAGCAGCTCCTCGAGCACAGGGGGTGAAAAACTGTTTTTT. This sequence encodes CASSSSSTGGEKLFF.

The rearrangement links TRBV6-2 or TRBV6-3 to TRBJ2-2; no reliable D call. The CDR3 is 14 amino acids. V lost 3 bases to trimming and J lost 4 bases, with 9 bases between them. Germline CDR1 is MNHEY and CDR2 is SVGEGT. This chain's CDR3 is CASSYLPGTGELFF. In DNA, the CDR3 is TGTGCCAGCAGTTATTTACCGGGCACCGGGGAGCTGTTTTTT.

The chain recombines TRBV5-8 with TRBJ1-4; D is unresolved. The CDR3 extends over 14 amino acids. V lost 0 bases and J 3 bases, leaving 6 bases between the germline ends. Looked up from germline, CDR1 is SGHTS and CDR2 is YDEGEE. CDR3 region: CASSLETSNEKLFF. The CDR3 DNA follows: TGTGCCAGCAGCTTGGAGACTTCTAATGAAAAACTGTTTTTT.

The chain links TRBV19 to TRBJ1-5; no firm D call. Trimming stripped 2 bases from V and 5 bases from J, with 7 bases between. Germline CDR1 is LNHDA and CDR2 is SQIVND (reference sequence). CDR3 length: 13 amino acids. CDR3 loop: CASSISIYQPQHF. The CDR3 coding sequence is TGTGCCAGTAGTATAAGTATCTATCAGCCCCAGCATTTT.

This chain links TRBV6-5 with TRBJ2-1; the match to TRBD2 covers 10 bases. This CDR3 region has 15 residues. V lost 6 bases, J lost 4 bases, and 6 bases stayed unmatched. The germline CDR1 and CDR2 sequences are MNHEY and SVGAGI. The CDR3, as DNA: TGTGCCAGCAGGCAAACTAGCGGGGAATACAATGAGCAGTTCTTC. This gives the protein CASRQTSGEYNEQFF.

The rearrangement links TRBV27 to TRBJ2-7; tentatively, D is TRBD1 (7 bases). With 6 bases removed from V and 8 bases from J, the gap between germline ends came to 20 bases. The CDR3 length is 14 residues. CDR1 MNHEY and CDR2 SMNVEV come from the germline V gene (reference sequence). The CDR3 nucleotides read TGTGCCAGCAGATCGGAGGGCGACAGGGTGCAGCAGTACTTC. Translated: CASRSEGDRVQQYF.

This clone was seen only a few times. The chain recombines TRBV7-9 with TRBJ2-7, with D tentatively TRBD1 (5 bases). The germline CDR1 and CDR2 sequences are SEHNR and FQNEAQ (reference sequence). This CDR3 has 14 residues. V was trimmed by 5 bases and J by 0 bases, leaving 11 bases between them. CDR3 DNA sequence: TGTGCCAGCAGCCCACACAGGAGCTCCTACGAGCAGTACTTC. Protein sequence: CASSPHRSSYEQYF.

The genes are TRBV28 and TRBJ2-7; 9 nucleotides line up with TRBD1. Losses at the gene ends were 7 bases for V and 6 bases for J; bases not matched to a gene: 13. Looked up from germline, CDR1 is MDHEN and CDR2 is SYDVKM. CDR3 length equals 15 residues. In DNA, the CDR3 is TGTGCCAGCATCTCGGGACAGGGTAGTTTCGTCGAGCAGTACTTC. This gives the protein CASISGQGSFVEQYF.

The V and J genes are TRBV5-4 and TRBJ2-2; a weak D match, TRBD2 (7 bases). The CDR3 has 16 amino acids. V shed 4 bases and J shed 13 bases, with 26 bases lying between them. Germline V gives CDR1 SGHNT, CDR2 YYREEE (reference sequence). Here the CDR3 DNA reads TGTGCCAGCAGCCGGGCCGGGAGTGGCGGGGGCCCCGGGCTGTTTTTT. This sequence encodes CASSRAGSGGGPGLFF.

V is TRBV19 and J is TRBJ1-4; the D is unclear. Trimming cost V 4 bases and J 7 bases, with 10 bases left between them. Germline V gene lookup returns CDR1 LNHDA and CDR2 SQIVND (reference sequence). This CDR3 comprises 13 residues. In nucleotides, the CDR3 is TGTGCCAGTAGTAATTCCCCTCGTGAAAAACTGTTTTTT. Translating it yields CASSNSPREKLFF. The complete variable domain, with remaining parts taken from reference TRBV19 and TRBJ1-4, reads DGGITQSPKYLFRKEGQNVTLSCEQNLNHDAMYWYRQDPGQGLRLIYYSQIVNDFQKGDIAEGYSVSREKKESFPLTVTSAQKNPTAFYLCASSNSPREKLFFGSGTQLSVL.

The chain combines TRBV9 with TRBJ2-7; D may be TRBD1 (5 bases). Trimming stripped 2 bases from V and 5 bases from J, with 14 bases between. Germline V CDR1 and CDR2: SGDLS, YYNGEE. This CDR3 region has 14 residues. The CDR3 spells CASSVRQGSHEQYF. The CDR3 DNA follows: TGTGCCAGCAGCGTTAGGCAGGGCAGCCACGAGCAGTACTTC.

This rearrangement joins TRBV4-1 to TRBJ2-7; 9 bases are shared with TRBD1. Germline trimming cut 1 base from V and 2 bases from J; bases unmatched to any gene: 12. In germline, CDR1 is MGHRA, CDR2 YSYEKL. The CDR3 is 18 residues long. CDR3 bases: TGCGCCAGCAGCCAAGCCCTGGGACAGGGAATCCTTCCCTACGAGCAGTACTTC. Its protein is CASSQALGQGILPYEQYF.

The rearrangement links TRBV4-2 to TRBJ1-1; no clear D gene. The CDR3 is made up of 14 amino acids. Germline V lookup: CDR1 LGHNA, CDR2 YNFKEQ. V gave up 2 bases and J gave up 2 bases, with 9 bases separating them. CDR3 loop: CASSQSGVNTEAFF. CDR3 bases: TGTGCCAGCAGCCAAAGTGGGGTTAACACTGAAGCTTTCTTT.